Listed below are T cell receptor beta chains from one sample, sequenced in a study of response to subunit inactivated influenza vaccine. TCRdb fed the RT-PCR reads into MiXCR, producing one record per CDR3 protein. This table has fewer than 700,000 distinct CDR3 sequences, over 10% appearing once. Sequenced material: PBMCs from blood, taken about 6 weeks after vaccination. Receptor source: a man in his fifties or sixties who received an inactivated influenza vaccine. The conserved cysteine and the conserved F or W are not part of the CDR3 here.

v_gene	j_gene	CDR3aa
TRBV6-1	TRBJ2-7	ASSPSGGVYEQY
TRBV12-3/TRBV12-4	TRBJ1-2	ASSPSGQNYGYT
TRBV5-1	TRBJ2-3	ASSWRQGVDTQY
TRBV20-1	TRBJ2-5	SARDVSGDQETQY
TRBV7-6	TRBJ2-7	ASSLVQEGYEQY
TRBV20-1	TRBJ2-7	SARFRGHYEQY
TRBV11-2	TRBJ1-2	ASSLAQGLFAGYT
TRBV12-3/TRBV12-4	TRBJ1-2	ASSQIANYGYT
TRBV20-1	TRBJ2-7	SAPPGTGKVEQY
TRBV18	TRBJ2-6	ASSPRTGTFGANVLT
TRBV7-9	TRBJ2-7	ASSNPRVEQY
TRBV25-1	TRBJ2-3	ASSGTTSGRTDTQY
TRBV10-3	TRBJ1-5	AVSNRVRQPQH
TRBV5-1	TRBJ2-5	ASSRTGANVETQY
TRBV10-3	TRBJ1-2	AISESKGQGGYGYT
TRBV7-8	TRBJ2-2	ASSERGGRFGELF
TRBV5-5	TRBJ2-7	ASSHDSGVEQY
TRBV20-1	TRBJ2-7	SAMRAYEQY
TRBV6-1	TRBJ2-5	ASSPQLDRAKTQY
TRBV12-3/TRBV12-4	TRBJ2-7	ASSPPPGQGVTLLEGEQY
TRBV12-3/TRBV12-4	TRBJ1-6	ASSLAQGVISPLH
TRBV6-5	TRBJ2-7	ASSYLAGSGRDSYEQY
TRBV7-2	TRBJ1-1	ASSLWGKVEAF
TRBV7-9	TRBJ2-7	ASTIIAGVQNEQY
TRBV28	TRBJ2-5	ASSTRGRSVETQY
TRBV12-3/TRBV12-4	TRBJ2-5	ASSLGALAGEQETQY
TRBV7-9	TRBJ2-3	ASRGTQDRTDTQY
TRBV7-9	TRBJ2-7	ASSFGPLPAEQY
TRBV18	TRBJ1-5	ASSVGGNQPQH
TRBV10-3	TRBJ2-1	AISGRAGDSYNEQF
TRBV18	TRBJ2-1	ASSPFRYNEQF
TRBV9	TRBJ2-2	ASSVSGQGTGELF
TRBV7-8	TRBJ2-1	ASSLGRDGGSSYNEQF
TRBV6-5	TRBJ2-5	ASSYSGRVDETQY
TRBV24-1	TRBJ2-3	ATSDLGVSSGDTQY
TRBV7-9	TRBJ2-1	ASSSQLAAKWWEQF
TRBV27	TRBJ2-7	ASSWTGAEVSYEQY
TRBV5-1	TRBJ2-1	ASSSSAARYNEQF
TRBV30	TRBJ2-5	AWSVWGKETQY
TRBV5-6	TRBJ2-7	ASSKDSEQY
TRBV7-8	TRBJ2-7	ASSLPLGRQGGYEQY
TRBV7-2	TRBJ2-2	ASSWAELTGELF
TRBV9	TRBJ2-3	ASSLRDSSTDTQY
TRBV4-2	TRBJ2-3	ASSQDGSSTDTQY